These T cell receptor beta chains were read from a single sample in a study of early T cells in non-severe SARS-CoV-2 infection. From the 5' RACE reads, TCRdb called clonotypes with MiXCR, one entry per CDR3 protein. Here the sample spans about 68,000 distinct CDR3 sequences, approximately 11% being singletons. Sequencing was carried out using whole blood. The receptor source for this set is an adult who was a healthcare worker with PCR-confirmed SARS-CoV-2 infection or an uninfected control (not recorded which). Each CDR3 is given with its conserved first and last residue. The D gene is left open where the match is weak. The listing skips clone size in some rows; elsewhere it reads once, few, many or a size class.

J | V | D | size | CDR3 | DNA
TRBJ2-7 | TRBV18 | . | few | CASSPETGHYEQYF | TGTGCCAGCTCACCAGAGACAGGACACTACGAGCAGTACTTC
TRBJ1-2 | TRBV30 | . | few | CAWSVKTNYHGYTF | TGTGCCTGGAGTGTAAAGACGAACTACCATGGCTACACCTTC
TRBJ2-1 | TRBV18 | TRBD2 | . | CASSPLAGRNEQFF | TGTGCCAGCTCACCGCTAGCGGGACGAAATGAGCAGTTCTTC
TRBJ1-6 | TRBV4-2 | . | . | CASSQEPWGRAIRSPLHF | TGTGCCAGCAGCCAAGAACCCTGGGGCAGGGCCATAAGGTCACCCCTCCACTTT
TRBJ2-3 | TRBV12-3/TRBV12-4 | TRBD2 | few | CASSFSGRYSDTQYF | TGTGCCAGCAGTTTTAGCGGGAGGTATTCAGATACGCAGTATTTT
TRBJ2-1 | TRBV6-2/TRBV6-3 | . | many | CASSITPSDEQFF | TGTGCCAGCAGCATAACTCCTTCCGATGAGCAGTTCTTC
TRBJ2-4 | TRBV5-6 | . | few | CASSFRTHSTKNIQYF | TGTGCCAGCAGCTTCAGGACCCACTCAACCAAAAACATTCAGTACTTC
TRBJ1-6 | TRBV2 | . | . | CASRPDAPGSPLHF | TGTGCCAGCAGACCCGACGCCCCAGGGTCACCCCTCCACTTT
TRBJ1-4 | TRBV19 | . | few | CASSIRGTNEKLFF | TGTGCCAGTAGTATTCGCGGAACTAATGAAAAACTGTTTTTT
TRBJ2-1 | TRBV4-1 | TRBD1 | many | CASSRGTGGEQFF | TGCGCCAGCAGCCGGGGGACAGGGGGTGAGCAGTTCTTC
TRBJ2-3 | TRBV5-1 | . | . | CASSRRITGIPTDTQYF | TGCGCCAGCAGCCGAAGGATCACAGGGATACCCACAGATACGCAGTATTTT
TRBJ2-3 | TRBV30 | . | few | CAWVPLGMSTDTQYF | TGTGCCTGGGTCCCTCTGGGGATGAGCACAGATACGCAGTATTTT
TRBJ1-1 | TRBV7-9 | TRBD1 | . | CASSLEQTGGAFF | TGTGCCAGCAGCTTAGAACAGACAGGGGGGGCTTTCTTT
TRBJ2-1 | TRBV20-1 | TRBD2 | . | CSAPPRTSLMISSYNEQFF | TGCAGTGCTCCCCCCCGGACTAGCCTGATGATCAGTTCCTACAATGAGCAGTTCTTC
TRBJ2-6 | TRBV7-2 | TRBD1 | . | CASSLGTGAGANVLTF | TGTGCCAGCAGCTTAGGGACAGGGGCTGGGGCCAACGTCCTGACTTTC
TRBJ2-5 | TRBV20-1 | TRBD1 | few | CSAAGGMEETQYF | TGCAGTGCTGCAGGGGGTATGGAAGAGACCCAGTACTTC
TRBJ2-2 | TRBV5-6 | . | . | CASCGGGNTGELFF | TGTGCCAGCTGCGGAGGTGGGAACACCGGGGAGCTGTTTTTT
TRBJ2-1 | TRBV12-5 | . | many | CASGLLAWGLNEQFF | TGTGCTAGTGGTTTACTGGCATGGGGCTTGAATGAGCAGTTCTTC
TRBJ1-4 | TRBV4-3 | . | few | CASSPRSGEKLFF | TGCGCCAGCAGCCCCAGGAGCGGCGAAAAACTGTTTTTT
TRBJ2-3 | TRBV11-2 | TRBD2 | few | CASSRGGLSTDTQYF | TGTGCCAGCAGCCGCGGGGGGCTGAGCACAGATACGCAGTATTTT
TRBJ1-3 | TRBV6-6 | . | . | CASRLSSGNTIYF | TGTGCCAGCAGGCTGAGCTCTGGAAACACCATATATTTT
TRBJ2-3 | TRBV29-1 | TRBD1 | . | CSVRQGAGTDTQYF | TGCAGCGTTCGTCAGGGGGCCGGCACAGATACGCAGTATTTT
TRBJ2-1 | TRBV29-1 | TRBD2 | . | CSATPRGGTSGKQFF | TGCAGCGCAACCCCCCGAGGGGGGACTAGCGGAAAGCAGTTCTTC
TRBJ2-2 | TRBV3-1 | TRBD2 | many | CASSQGLAGGITGELFF | TGTGCCAGCAGCCAAGGACTAGCGGGAGGAATCACCGGGGAGCTGTTTTTT
TRBJ2-3 | TRBV20-1 | . | few | CSARVAVTDTQYF | TGCAGTGCTAGAGTAGCGGTGACAGATACGCAGTATTTT
TRBJ2-7 | TRBV4-1 | . | . | CASSQGALREHYEQYF | TGCGCCAGCAGCCAAGGGGCCCTACGAGAGCACTACGAGCAGTACTTC
TRBJ2-3 | TRBV28 | . | . | CASSPLEVIAADTQYF | TGTGCCAGCAGCCCCCTGGAAGTTATTGCTGCCGATACGCAGTATTTT
TRBJ2-1 | TRBV30 | TRBD2 | few | CAWALAGVEQFF | TGTGCCTGGGCACTAGCGGGAGTGGAGCAGTTCTTC
TRBJ1-4 | TRBV6-2/TRBV6-3 | . | . | CASSSLGEEKLFF | TGTGCCAGCAGTTCCCTGGGAGAGGAAAAACTGTTTTTT
TRBJ1-3 | TRBV5-1 | . | few | CASSLQSGNTIYF | TGCGCCAGCAGCTTGCAATCTGGAAACACCATATATTTT
TRBJ2-1 | TRBV11-2 | TRBD2 | . | CASSPLSGRNEQFF | TGTGCCAGCAGCCCCCTTAGCGGGAGGAATGAGCAGTTCTTC
TRBJ2-2 | TRBV21-1 | . | . | CASSTPTSGSGDTGELFF | TGTGCCAGCAGCACACCGACTAGCGGGAGCGGGGACACCGGGGAGCTGTTTTTT